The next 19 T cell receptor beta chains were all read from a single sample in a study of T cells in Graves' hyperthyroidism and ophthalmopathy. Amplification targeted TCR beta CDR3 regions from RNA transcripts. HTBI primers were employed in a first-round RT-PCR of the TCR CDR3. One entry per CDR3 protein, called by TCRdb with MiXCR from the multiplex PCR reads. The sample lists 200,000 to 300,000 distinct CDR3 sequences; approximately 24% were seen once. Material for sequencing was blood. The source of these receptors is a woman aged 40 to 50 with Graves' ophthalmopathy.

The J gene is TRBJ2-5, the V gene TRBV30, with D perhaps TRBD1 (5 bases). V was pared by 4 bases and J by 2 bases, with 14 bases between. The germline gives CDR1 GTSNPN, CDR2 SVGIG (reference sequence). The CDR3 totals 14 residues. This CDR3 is CAWTTDSLQETQYF. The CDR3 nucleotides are TGTGCCTGGACGACCGACAGCTTGCAAGAGACCCAGTACTTC.

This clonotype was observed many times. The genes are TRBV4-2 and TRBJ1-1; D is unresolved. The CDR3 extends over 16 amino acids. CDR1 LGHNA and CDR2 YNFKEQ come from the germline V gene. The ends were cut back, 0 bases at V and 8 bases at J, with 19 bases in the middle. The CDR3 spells CASSQDVGPQRPEAFF. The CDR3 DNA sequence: TGTGCCAGCAGCCAAGATGTAGGCCCGCAACGGCCCGAAGCTTTCTTT.

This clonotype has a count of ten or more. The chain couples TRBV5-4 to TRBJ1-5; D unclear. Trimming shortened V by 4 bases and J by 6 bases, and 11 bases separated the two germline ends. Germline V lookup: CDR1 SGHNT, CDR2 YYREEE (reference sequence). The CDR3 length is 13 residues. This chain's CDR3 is CASSPDPAQPQHF. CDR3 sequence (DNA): TGTGCCAGCAGCCCCGACCCTGCTCAGCCCCAGCATTTT.

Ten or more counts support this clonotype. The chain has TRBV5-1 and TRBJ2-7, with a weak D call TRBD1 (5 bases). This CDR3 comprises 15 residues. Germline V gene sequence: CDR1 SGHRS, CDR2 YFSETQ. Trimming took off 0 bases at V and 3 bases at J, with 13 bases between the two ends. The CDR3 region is CASSLVQGCCYEQYF. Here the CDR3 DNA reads TGCGCCAGCAGCTTGGTTCAGGGATGTTGCTACGAGCAGTACTTC.

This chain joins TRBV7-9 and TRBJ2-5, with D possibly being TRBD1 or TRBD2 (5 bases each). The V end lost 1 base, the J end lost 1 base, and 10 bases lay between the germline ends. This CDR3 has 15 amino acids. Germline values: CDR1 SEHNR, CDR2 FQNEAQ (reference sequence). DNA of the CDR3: TGTGCCAGCAGCTTAGTGGGACGCACCCAAGAGACCCAGTACTTC. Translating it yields CASSLVGRTQETQYF.

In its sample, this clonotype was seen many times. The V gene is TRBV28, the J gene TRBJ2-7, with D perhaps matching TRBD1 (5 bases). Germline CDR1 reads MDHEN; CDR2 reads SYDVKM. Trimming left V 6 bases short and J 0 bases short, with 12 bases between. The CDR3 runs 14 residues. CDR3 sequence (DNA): TGTGCCAGCAGCTCTGGGGCCTTCTCCTACGAGCAGTACTTC. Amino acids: CASSSGAFSYEQYF.

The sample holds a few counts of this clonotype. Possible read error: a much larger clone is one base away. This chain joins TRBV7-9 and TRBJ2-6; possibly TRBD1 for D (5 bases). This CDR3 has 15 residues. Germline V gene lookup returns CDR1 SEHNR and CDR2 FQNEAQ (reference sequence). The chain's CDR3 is CASSFVEVGAYVLTF. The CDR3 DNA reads TGTGCCAGCAGCTTTGTTGAGGTTGGGGCCTACGTCCTGACTTTC.

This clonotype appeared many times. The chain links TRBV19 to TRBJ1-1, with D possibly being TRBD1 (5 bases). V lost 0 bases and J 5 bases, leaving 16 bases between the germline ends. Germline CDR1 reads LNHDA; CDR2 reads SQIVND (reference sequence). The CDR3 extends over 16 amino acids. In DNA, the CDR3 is TGTGCCAGTAGTATAGATTCGTCGGGGCTGAGGACTGAAGCTTTCTTT. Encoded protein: CASSIDSSGLRTEAFF.

The CDR3 loop is CASSLSVTGSSYEQYF. CDR3 DNA sequence: TGCGCCAGCAGCTTGTCGGTGACAGGGAGCTCCTACGAGCAGTACTTC. V gene TRBV5-1 combines with J gene TRBJ2-7; 7 bases map to TRBD1. CDR1 SGHRS and CDR2 YFSETQ come from the germline V gene. V lost 1 base to trimming and J lost 0 bases; unmatched junction nucleotides: 7. CDR3 length: 16 residues. Drawing the rest from reference TRBV5-1 and TRBJ2-7, the complete variable domain is KAGVTQTPRYLIKTRGQQVTLSCSPISGHRSVSWYQQTPGQGLQFLFEYFSETQRNKGNFPGRFSGRQFSNSRSEMNVSTLELGDSALYLCASSLSVTGSSYEQYFGPGTRLTVT.

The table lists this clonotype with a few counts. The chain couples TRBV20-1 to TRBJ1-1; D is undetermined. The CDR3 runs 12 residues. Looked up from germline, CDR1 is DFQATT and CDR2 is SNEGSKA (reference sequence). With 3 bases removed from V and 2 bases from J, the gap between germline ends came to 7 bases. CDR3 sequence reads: CSASQRNTEAFF. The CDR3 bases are TGCAGTGCTAGTCAGAGAAACACTGAAGCTTTCTTT.

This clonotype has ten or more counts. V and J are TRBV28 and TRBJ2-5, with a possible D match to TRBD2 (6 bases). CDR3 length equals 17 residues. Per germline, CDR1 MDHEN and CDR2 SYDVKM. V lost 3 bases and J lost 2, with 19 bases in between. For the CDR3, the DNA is TGTGCCAGCAGTTTGTCTTTAAGCCGGGACTTTCAAGAGACCCAGTACTTC. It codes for CASSLSLSRDFQETQYF.

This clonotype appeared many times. The CDR3, as DNA: TGTGCCAGCAGTTACTCGGAAGAGACCCAGTACTTC. Amino acid sequence: CASSYSEETQYF. The chain carries TRBV6-2 or TRBV6-3 and TRBJ2-5; D call uncertain. CDR1 is MNHEY, CDR2 SVGEGT, per germline. There are 12 residues in the CDR3. V was trimmed by 0 bases and J by 3 bases, leaving 2 bases between them.

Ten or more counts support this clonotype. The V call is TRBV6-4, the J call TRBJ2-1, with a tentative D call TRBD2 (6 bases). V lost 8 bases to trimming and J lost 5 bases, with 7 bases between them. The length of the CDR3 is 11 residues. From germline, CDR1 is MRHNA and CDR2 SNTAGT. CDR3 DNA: TGTGCCAGCTGGGGGGACAATGAGCAGTTCTTC. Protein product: CASWGDNEQFF.

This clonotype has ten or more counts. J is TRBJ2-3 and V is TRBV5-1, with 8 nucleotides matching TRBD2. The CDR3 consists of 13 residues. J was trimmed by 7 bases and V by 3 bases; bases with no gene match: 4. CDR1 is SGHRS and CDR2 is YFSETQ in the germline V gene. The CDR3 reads CASSSAGENTQYF. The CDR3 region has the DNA TGCGCCAGCAGCTCAGCGGGAGAGAATACGCAGTATTTT.

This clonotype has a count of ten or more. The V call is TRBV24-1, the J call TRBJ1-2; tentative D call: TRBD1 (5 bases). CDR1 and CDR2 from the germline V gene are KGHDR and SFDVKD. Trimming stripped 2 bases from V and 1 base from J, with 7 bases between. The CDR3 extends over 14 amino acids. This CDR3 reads CATSDSGLNYGYTF. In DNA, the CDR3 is TGTGCCACCAGTGATTCGGGACTTAACTATGGCTACACCTTC.

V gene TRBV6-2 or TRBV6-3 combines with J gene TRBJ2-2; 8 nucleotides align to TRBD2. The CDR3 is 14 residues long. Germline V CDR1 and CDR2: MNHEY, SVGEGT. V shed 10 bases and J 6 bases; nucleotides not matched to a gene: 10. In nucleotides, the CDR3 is TGTGCCACCATTCGCTCCGGGGGGGCCGGGGAGCTGTTTTTT. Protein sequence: CATIRSGGAGELFF.

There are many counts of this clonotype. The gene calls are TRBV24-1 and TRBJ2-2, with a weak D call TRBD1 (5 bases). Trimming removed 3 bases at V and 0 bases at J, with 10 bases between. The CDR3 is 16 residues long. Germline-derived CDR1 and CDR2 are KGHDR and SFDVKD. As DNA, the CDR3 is TGTGCCACCAGTGATGGACATTTGCCGAACACCGGGGAGCTGTTTTTT. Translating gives CATSDGHLPNTGELFF.

The CDR3 region is CASSFGAFTYEQYF. The CDR3 DNA reads TGTGCCAGCAGTTTCGGAGCGTTTACCTACGAGCAGTACTTC. V usage is TRBV6-2 or TRBV6-3 and J usage is TRBJ2-7; unclear D gene. V lost 4 bases to trimming and J lost 2 bases, with 12 bases between them. CDR1 MNHEY and CDR2 SVGEGT come from the germline V gene. This CDR3 comprises 14 residues.

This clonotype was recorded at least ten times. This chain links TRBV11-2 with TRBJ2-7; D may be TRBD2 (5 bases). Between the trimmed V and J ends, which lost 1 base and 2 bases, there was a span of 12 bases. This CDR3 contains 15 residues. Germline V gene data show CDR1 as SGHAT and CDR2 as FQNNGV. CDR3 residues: CASSLGRTHTYEQYF. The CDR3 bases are TGTGCCAGCAGCTTAGGTAGGACTCATACCTACGAGCAGTACTTC.